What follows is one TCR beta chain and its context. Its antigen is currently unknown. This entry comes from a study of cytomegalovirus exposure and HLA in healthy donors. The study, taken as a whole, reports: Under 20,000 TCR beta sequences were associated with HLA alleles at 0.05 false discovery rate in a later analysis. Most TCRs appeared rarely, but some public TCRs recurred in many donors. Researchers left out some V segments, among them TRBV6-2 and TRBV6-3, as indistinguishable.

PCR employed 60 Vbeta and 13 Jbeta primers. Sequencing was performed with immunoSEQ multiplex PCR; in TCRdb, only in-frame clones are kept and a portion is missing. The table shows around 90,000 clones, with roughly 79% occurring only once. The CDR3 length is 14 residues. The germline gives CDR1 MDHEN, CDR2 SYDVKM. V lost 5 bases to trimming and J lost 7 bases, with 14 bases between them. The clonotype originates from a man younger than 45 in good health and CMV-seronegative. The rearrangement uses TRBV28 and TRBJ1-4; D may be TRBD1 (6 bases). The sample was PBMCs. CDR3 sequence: CASSIPGATEKLFF. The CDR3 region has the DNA TGTGCCAGCAGTATACCAGGGGCAACTGAAAAACTGTTTTTT. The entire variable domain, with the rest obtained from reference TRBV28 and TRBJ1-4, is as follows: DVKVTQSSRYLVKRTGEKVFLECVQDMDHENMFWYRQDPGLGLRLIYFSYDVKMKEKGDIPEGYSVSREKKERFSLILESASTNQTSMYLCASSIPGATEKLFFGSGTQLSVL.